A few counts support the clone carrying this T cell receptor (beta chain). Its target is not known. TCRdb reanalysed the 5' RACE reads using MiXCR and keeps one entry per CDR3 protein. The sample lists a few hundred thousand distinct CDR3 sequences, 21% occurring once. This entry belongs to a study of T-cell memory formation after mild COVID-19. Study as a whole: TCR clusters were largely donor specific.

The study's findings and limits: Whether second-wave clones peaking at day 37 were SARS-CoV-2 specific went unconfirmed.

The TCR was taken from an adult woman who had mild COVID-19 (a few samples of this study predate the infection). Cell type and time point are not known. The sequenced sample consisted of PBMCs or a T cell subset sorted from them (not recorded which).

The CDR3 DNA reads as TGCAGTGCCGCAACTCAGGGACTAGCCAAAAACATTCAGTACTTC. Translation gives CSAATQGLAKNIQYF. The rearrangement joins TRBV20-1 to TRBJ2-4; a weak D match, TRBD2 (6 bases). Trimming pared 6 bases from V and 0 bases from J, leaving 15 bases between. Germline V gene lookup returns CDR1 DFQATT and CDR2 SNEGSKA (reference sequence). CDR3 length: 15 amino acids.